A single sample is the source of the 11 T cell receptor beta chains below, sequenced in a study of CD8+CD57+ T cells in acquired aplastic anemia. Patients picked for sequencing had shown CD8+CD57+ cell expansion detected by flow cytometry. Genomic DNA, the template, was used for profiling of the TCR beta VDJ and CDR3. TCRdb used MiXCR to reprocess the reads, holding one entry per CDR3 protein. Of some 150,000 distinct CDR3 sequences in the sample, 71% are singletons; the top ten hold around 45%. The material sequenced was sorted CD4+, CD8+, or CD8+CD57+ T cells (not recorded which) from PBMCs. These receptors all stem from a human donor with aplastic anemia.

The chain uses TRBV7-2 and TRBJ2-7, with 8 positions matching TRBD2. CDR1 is SGHTA and CDR2 is FQGNSA in the germline V gene. This CDR3 region has 15 residues. Trimming at V came to 3 bases and at J to 2 bases, leaving 6 bases not matched to a gene. This chain's CDR3 is CASSLSSGQTYEQYF. CDR3 sequence (DNA): TGTGCCAGCAGCTTGTCTAGCGGGCAGACCTACGAGCAGTACTTC. Full variable domain (missing parts from reference TRBV7-2 and TRBJ2-7): GAGVSQSPSNKVTEKGKDVELRCDPISGHTALYWYRQSLGQGLEFLIYFQGNSAPDKSGLPSDRFSAERTGGSVSTLTIQRTQQEDSAVYLCASSLSSGQTYEQYFGPGTRLTVT.

The chain joins TRBV2 to TRBJ2-1; D is possibly TRBD1 (5 bases). The V and J ends lost 8 bases and 5 bases respectively, with 16 bases between them. The germline V gene encodes CDR1 SNHLY and CDR2 FYNNEI. The CDR3 contains 14 residues. Here the CDR3 reads CASLRQITDNEQFF. The CDR3, as DNA: TGTGCCAGCTTGAGACAGATAACAGACAATGAGCAGTTCTTC.

The chain links TRBV11-2 to TRBJ2-2; TRBD2 is a possible D gene (5 bases). V lost 11 bases to trimming and J lost 2 bases, with 12 bases between them. There are 13 residues in the CDR3. CDR1 is SGHAT, CDR2 FQNNGV, per germline. CDR3 residues: CAWRYGNTGELFF. The CDR3 region has the DNA TGTGCCTGGAGGTACGGTAACACCGGGGAGCTGTTTTTT.

The V and J genes are TRBV7-9 and TRBJ2-7; 7 bases are shared with TRBD1. In germline, CDR1 is SEHNR, CDR2 FQNEAQ (reference sequence). This CDR3 region has 14 residues. Trimming took 3 bases from V and 3 from J; bases not matched to a gene: 5. CDR3: CASSFRDSLYEQYF. The CDR3, as DNA: TGTGCCAGCAGCTTCCGGGACAGTCTCTACGAGCAGTACTTC.

This clonotype was observed a few times. This rearrangement joins TRBV7-8 to TRBJ2-2; no clear D gene. The CDR3 length is 14 residues. V was cut by 0 bases and J by 2 bases, with 4 bases left in between. Germline-derived CDR1 and CDR2 are SGHVS and FQNEAQ. The CDR3 here is CASSLAVNTGELFF. The CDR3, as DNA: TGTGCCAGCAGCTTAGCGGTCAACACCGGGGAGCTGTTTTTT.

The chain is built from TRBV2 and TRBJ2-1, with D possibly being TRBD1 or TRBD2 (5 bases each). The CDR3 is made up of 14 amino acids. Per the germline V gene, CDR1 is SNHLY and CDR2 is FYNNEI. Trimming removed 5 bases from V and 2 bases from J, with 10 bases in between. In DNA form, the CDR3 reads TGTGCCAGCAGTTCGAGGGACCCCTACAATGAGCAGTTCTTC. Translating it yields CASSSRDPYNEQFF.

Note on this clonotype: The germline gene is not matched at one end of the junction; a read error may be the cause. The CDR3 DNA follows: TGTGCCGGCAGCGAAAGCACAGATACGCAGTATTTT. Protein product: CAGSESTDTQYF. This chain uses TRBV7-6 with TRBJ2-3; D is unresolved. The CDR3 covers 12 residues. Germline V gene sequence: CDR1 SGHVS, CDR2 FNYEAQ.

This chain uses TRBV7-2 with TRBJ1-2; TRBD1 matches 9 bases. The germline gives CDR1 SGHTA, CDR2 FQGNSA. V dropped 4 bases and J dropped 4; count of bases not matched to a gene: 7. The CDR3 has 15 residues. This CDR3 is CASSSSGTGSYGYTF. CDR3 sequence (DNA): TGTGCCAGCAGCTCCTCCGGGACAGGGAGCTATGGCTACACCTTC.

This clonotype was seen a few times. This chain connects TRBV6-2 or TRBV6-3 to TRBJ1-2, with unresolved D. The CDR3 is 13 amino acids. V was pared by 5 bases and J by 2 bases, with 9 bases between. The germline CDR1 and CDR2 sequences are MNHEY and SVGEGT. The CDR3 here is CASSGKENYGYTF. CDR3 sequence (DNA): TGTGCCAGCAGTGGGAAGGAGAACTATGGCTACACCTTC.

This chain uses TRBV7-8 with TRBJ2-7, with D possibly TRBD2 on 6 matching bases. The CDR3 consists of 14 residues. The germline V and J ends were trimmed by 2 bases and 5 bases, with 13 bases remaining between them. Germline V lookup: CDR1 SGHVS, CDR2 FQNEAQ. CDR3 region: CASSLRDSRDEQYF. CDR3 DNA sequence: TGTGCCAGCAGCTTACGGGACTCGCGGGACGAGCAGTACTTC. Full variable domain (missing parts from reference TRBV7-8 and TRBJ2-7): GAGVSQSPRYKVAKRGQDVALRCDPISGHVSLFWYQQALGQGPEFLTYFQNEAQLDKSGLPSDRFFAERPEGSVSTLKIQRTQQEDSAVYLCASSLRDSRDEQYFGPGTRLTVT.

The gene calls are TRBV25-1 and TRBJ2-1; TRBD2 matches at 12 bases. Germline V gene sequence: CDR1 MGHDK, CDR2 SYGVNS. The CDR3 spans 16 residues. The J segment lost 2 bases and the V segment lost 3 bases, leaving 2 bases of the junction unmatched. The CDR3 DNA reads as TGTGCCAGCAGTGACAGACTAGCGGGAGCCTACAATGAGCAGTTCTTC. Its translation: CASSDRLAGAYNEQFF.